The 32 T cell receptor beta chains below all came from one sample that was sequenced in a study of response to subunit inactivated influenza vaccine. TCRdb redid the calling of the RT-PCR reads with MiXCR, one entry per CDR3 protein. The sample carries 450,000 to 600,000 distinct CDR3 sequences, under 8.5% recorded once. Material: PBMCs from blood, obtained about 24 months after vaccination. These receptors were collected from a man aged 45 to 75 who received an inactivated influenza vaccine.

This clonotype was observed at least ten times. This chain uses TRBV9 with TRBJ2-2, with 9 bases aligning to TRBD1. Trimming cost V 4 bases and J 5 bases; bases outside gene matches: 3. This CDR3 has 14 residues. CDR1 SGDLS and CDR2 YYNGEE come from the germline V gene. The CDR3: CASSLDRGTGELFF. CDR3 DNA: TGTGCCAGCAGCCTGGACAGGGGTACCGGGGAGCTGTTTTTT.

Here the CDR3 DNA reads TGTGCCAGCAGTTTTATTGGACTAGCGGGATACGAGCAGTACTTC. Translated, it gives CASSFIGLAGYEQYF. The J gene is TRBJ2-7, the V gene TRBV12-3 or TRBV12-4; 12 positions match TRBD2. This CDR3 has 15 amino acids. V lost 3 bases, J lost 4 bases, and 4 bases stayed unmatched.

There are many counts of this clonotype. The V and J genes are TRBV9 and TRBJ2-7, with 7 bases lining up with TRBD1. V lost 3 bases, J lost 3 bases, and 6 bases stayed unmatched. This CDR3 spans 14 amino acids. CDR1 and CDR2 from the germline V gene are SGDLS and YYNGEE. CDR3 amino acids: CASSETGWNYEQYF. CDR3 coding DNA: TGTGCCAGCAGCGAGACAGGGTGGAACTACGAGCAGTACTTC. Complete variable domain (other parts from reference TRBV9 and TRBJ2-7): DSGVTQTPKHLITATGQRVTLRCSPRSGDLSVYWYQQSLDQGLQFLIQYYNGEERAKGNILERFSAQQFPDLHSELNLSSLELGDSALYFCASSETGWNYEQYFGPGTRLTVT.

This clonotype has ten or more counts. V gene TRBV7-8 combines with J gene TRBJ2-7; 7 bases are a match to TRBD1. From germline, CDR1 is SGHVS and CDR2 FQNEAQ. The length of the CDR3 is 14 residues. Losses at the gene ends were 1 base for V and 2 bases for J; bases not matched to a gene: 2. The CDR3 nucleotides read TGTGCCAGCAGCTTAGGTGGACAGGCCTACGAGCAGTACTTC. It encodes CASSLGGQAYEQYF.

CDR3 coding DNA: TGTGCCAGCAGTGACTCGAATACTCGAAATGAGCAGTTCTTC. It translates to CASSDSNTRNEQFF. The gene calls are TRBV6-4 and TRBJ2-1; the D is unclear. Trimming took 0 bases from V and 7 from J, leaving 10 bases between them. The germline gives CDR1 MRHNA, CDR2 SNTAGT. This CDR3 has 14 residues.

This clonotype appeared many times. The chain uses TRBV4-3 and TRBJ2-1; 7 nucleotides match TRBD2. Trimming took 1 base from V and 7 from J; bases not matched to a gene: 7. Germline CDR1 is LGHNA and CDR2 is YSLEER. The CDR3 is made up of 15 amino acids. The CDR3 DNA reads TGCGCCAGCAGCCAAGCGGGGGGACCTTTGAATGAGCAGTTCTTC. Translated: CASSQAGGPLNEQFF.

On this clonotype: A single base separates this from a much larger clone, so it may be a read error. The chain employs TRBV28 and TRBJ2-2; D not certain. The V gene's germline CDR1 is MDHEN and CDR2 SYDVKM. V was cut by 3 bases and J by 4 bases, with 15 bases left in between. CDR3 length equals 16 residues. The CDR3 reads CASSLLTESGTGELFF. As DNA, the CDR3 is TGTGCCAGCAGTTTGCTTACAGAGTCTGGCACCGGGGAGCTGTTTTTT.

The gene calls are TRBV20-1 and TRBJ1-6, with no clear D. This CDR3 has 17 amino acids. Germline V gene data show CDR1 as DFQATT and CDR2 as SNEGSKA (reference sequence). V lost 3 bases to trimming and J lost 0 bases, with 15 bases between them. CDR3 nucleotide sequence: TGCAGTGCTAGGGGGATATCGAGGAGCTCCTATAATTCACCCCTCCACTTT. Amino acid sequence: CSARGISRSSYNSPLHF.

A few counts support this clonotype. CDR3 nucleotide sequence: TGCGCCAGCAGCTTAGGCCTCACCTCTGGAAACACCATATATTTT. Its translation is CASSLGLTSGNTIYF. The genes are TRBV5-1 and TRBJ1-3; D gene ambiguous. The length of the CDR3 is 15 residues. Germline lookup yields CDR1 SGHRS and CDR2 YFSETQ. Trimming cost V 2 bases and J 0 bases, with 9 bases left between them.

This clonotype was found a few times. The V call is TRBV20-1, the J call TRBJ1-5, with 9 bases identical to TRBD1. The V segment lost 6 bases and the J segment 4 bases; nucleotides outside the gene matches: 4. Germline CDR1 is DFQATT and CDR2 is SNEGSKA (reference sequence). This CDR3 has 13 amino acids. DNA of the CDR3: TGCAGTGCGACAGGGGGTCCGAATCAGCCCCAGCATTTT. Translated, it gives CSATGGPNQPQHF.

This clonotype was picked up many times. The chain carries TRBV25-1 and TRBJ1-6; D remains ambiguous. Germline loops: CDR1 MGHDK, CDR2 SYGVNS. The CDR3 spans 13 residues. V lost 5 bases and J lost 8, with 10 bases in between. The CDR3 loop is CASSTHQDSPLHF. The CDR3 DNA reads TGTGCCAGCAGTACTCATCAGGATTCACCCCTCCACTTT.

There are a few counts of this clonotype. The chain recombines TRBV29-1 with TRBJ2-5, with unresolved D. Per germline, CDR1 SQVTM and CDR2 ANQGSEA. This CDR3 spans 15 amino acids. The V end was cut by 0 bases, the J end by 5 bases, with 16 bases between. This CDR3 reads CSVEDPGRGWETQYF. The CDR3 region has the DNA TGCAGCGTTGAAGATCCGGGTCGCGGCTGGGAGACCCAGTACTTC.

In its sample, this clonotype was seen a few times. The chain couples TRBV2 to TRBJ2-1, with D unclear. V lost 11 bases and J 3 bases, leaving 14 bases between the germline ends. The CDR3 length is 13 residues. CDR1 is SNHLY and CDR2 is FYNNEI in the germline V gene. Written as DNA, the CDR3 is TGTGCCGGATCTGGTCCCGACTACAATGAGCAGTTCTTC. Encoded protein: CAGSGPDYNEQFF. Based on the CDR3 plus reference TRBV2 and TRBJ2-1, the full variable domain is EPEVTQTPSHQVTQMGQEVILRCVPISNHLYFYWYRQILGQKVEFLVSFYNNEISEKSEIFDDQFSVERPDGSNFTLKIRSTKLEDSAMYFCAGSGPDYNEQFFGPGTRLTVL.

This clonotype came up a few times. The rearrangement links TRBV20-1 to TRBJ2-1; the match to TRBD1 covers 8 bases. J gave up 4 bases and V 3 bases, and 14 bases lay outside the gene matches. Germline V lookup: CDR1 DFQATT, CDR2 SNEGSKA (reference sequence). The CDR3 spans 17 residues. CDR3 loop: CSARPGTGASTYNEQFF. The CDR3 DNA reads TGCAGTGCTAGGCCCGGGACAGGCGCGTCTACTTACAATGAGCAGTTCTTC.

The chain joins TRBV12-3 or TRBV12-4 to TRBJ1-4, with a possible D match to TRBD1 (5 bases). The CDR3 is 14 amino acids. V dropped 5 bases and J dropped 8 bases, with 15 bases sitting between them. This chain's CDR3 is CASSPGRGGEKLFF. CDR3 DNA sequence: TGTGCCAGCAGTCCTGGGAGGGGCGGGGAAAAACTGTTTTTT.

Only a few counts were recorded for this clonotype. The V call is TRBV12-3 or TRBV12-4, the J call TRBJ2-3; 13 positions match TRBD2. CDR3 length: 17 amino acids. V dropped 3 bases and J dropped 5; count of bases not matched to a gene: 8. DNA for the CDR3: TGTGCCAGCAGTTTTCCCACTAGCGGGGGGGCCATAGATACGCAGTATTTT. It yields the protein CASSFPTSGGAIDTQYF.

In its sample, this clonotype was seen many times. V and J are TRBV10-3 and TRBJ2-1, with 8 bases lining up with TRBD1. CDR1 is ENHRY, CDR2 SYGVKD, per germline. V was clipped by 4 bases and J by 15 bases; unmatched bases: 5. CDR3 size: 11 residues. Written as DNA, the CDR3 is TGTGCCATCAGTGCGGACAGGGTCCTGTTCTTC. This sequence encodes CAISADRVLFF.

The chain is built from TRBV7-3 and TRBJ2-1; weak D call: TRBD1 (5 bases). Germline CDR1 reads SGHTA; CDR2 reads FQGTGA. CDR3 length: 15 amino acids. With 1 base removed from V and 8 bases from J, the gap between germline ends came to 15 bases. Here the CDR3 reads CASSLRPGYGDEQFF. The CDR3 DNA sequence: TGTGCCAGCAGCTTAAGGCCAGGGTATGGGGATGAGCAGTTCTTC.

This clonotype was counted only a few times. CDR3 region: CASSADSHSNQPQHF. The DNA of the CDR3 is TGTGCCAGCAGCGCGGACAGCCATAGCAATCAGCCCCAGCATTTT. This rearrangement joins TRBV9 to TRBJ1-5, with D tentatively TRBD1 (6 bases). The CDR3 is made up of 15 amino acids. V lost 3 bases and J 0 bases, leaving 10 bases between the germline ends. Germline V CDR1 and CDR2: SGDLS, YYNGEE.

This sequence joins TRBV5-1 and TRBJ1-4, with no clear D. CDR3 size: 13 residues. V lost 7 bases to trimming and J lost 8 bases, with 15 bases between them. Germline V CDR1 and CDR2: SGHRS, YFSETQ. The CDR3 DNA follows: TGCGCCAGCTCCAGAGGGCGAGGGGAAAAACTGTTTTTT. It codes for CASSRGRGEKLFF.

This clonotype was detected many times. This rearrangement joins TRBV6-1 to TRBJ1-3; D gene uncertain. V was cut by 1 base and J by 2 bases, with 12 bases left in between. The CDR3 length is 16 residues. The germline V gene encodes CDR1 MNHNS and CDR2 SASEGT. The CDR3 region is CASSEVGSRPGNTIYF. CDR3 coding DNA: TGTGCCAGCAGTGAAGTCGGGAGCCGGCCTGGAAACACCATATATTTT.

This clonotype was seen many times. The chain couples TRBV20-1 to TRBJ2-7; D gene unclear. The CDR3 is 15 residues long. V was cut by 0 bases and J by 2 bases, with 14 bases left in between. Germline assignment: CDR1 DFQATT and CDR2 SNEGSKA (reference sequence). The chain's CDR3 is CSARDHGRVPYEQYF. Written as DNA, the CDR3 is TGCAGTGCTAGAGATCACGGACGGGTGCCCTACGAGCAGTACTTC.

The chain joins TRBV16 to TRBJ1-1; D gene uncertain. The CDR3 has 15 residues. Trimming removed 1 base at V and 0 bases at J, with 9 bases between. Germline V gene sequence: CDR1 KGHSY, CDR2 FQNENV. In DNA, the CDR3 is TGTGCCAGCAGCCAATTATCGCAAATGAACACTGAAGCTTTCTTT. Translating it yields CASSQLSQMNTEAFF.

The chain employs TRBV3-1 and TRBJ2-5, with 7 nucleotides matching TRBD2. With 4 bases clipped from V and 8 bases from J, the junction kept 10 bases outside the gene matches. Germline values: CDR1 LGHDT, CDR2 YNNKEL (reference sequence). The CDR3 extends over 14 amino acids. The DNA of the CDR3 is TGTGCCAGCAGCCCGAACCCAACGGGGGGAACCCAGTACTTC. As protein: CASSPNPTGGTQYF.

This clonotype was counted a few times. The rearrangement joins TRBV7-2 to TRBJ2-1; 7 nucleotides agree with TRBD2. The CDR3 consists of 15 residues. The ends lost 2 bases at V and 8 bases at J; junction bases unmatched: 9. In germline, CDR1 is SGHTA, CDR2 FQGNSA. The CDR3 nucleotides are TGTGCCAGCAGCTTATGGGGGAGGGCCGGGCATGAGCAGTTCTTC. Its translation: CASSLWGRAGHEQFF.

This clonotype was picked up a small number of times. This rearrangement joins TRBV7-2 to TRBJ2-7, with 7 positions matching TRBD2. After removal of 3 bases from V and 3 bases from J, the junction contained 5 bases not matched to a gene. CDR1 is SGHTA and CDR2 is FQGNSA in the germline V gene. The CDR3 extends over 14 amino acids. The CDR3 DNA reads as TGTGCCAGCAGCTTCCAGCGGGGAAACTACGAGCAGTACTTC. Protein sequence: CASSFQRGNYEQYF.

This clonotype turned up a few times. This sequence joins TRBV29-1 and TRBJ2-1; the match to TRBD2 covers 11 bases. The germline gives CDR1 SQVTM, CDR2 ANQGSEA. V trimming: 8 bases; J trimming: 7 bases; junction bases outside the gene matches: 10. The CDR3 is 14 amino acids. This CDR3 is CSTRGLAVRNEQFF. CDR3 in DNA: TGCAGCACACGGGGACTAGCGGTAAGGAATGAGCAGTTCTTC.

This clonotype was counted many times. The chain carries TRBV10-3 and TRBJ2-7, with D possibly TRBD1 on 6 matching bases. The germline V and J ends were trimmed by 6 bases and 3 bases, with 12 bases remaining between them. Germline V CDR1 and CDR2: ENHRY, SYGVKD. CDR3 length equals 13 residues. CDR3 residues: CAIRDRLNYEQYF. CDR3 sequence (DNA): TGTGCCATCAGGGACAGACTAAACTACGAGCAGTACTTC.

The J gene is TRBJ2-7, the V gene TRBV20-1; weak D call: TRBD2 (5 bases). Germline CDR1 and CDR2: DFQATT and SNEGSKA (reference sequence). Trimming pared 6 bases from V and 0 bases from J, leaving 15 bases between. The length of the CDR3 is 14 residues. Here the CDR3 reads CSALAYGISYEQYF. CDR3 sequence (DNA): TGCAGTGCCCTAGCTTACGGGATCTCCTACGAGCAGTACTTC.

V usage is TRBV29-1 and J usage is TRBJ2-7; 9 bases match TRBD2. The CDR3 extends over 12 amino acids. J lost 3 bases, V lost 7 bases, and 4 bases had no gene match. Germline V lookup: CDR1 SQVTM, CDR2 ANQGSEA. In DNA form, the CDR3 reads TGCAGCGCAACGCGGGAGGGCTACGAGCAGTACTTC. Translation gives CSATREGYEQYF.

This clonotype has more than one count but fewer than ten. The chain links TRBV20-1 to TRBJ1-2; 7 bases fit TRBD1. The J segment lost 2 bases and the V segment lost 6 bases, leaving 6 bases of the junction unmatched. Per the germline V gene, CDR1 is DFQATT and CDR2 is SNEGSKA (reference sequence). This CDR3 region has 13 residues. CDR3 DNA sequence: TGCAGTGCAGGGGACAGTAGGAACTATGGCTACACCTTC. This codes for CSAGDSRNYGYTF.

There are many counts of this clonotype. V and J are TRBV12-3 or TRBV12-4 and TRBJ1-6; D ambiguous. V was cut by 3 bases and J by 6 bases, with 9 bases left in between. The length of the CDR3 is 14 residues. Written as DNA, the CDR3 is TGTGCCAGCAGTTTTAGCGAGTTTAATTCACCCCTCCACTTT. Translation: CASSFSEFNSPLHF.